The source of this TCR beta chain is a study of identical twins. One entry per CDR3 protein, called by TCRdb with MiXCR from the 5' RACE reads. The repertoire consists of roughly 770,000 distinct CDR3 sequences, with 15% to 20% occurring once and the leading ten covering about 12%. This clonotype came up a few times. These data were likewise used in another study, on T cells expressing NK-cell markers. That paper adds: TCR beta repertoires came from sorted CD3+CD56+NKG2C+, CD3+CD56+NKG2C- and CD3+CD56-NKG2C+ T cells. One of eight sequenced donors was HCMV-seronegative; the other seven were seropositive. One observes that, in several donors, these clonotypes were also the leading ones within the CD3+CD56-NKG2C+ fraction.

Specimen: PBMCs. The clonotype originates from a young woman in good health.

CDR3 protein: CASSVGGRDEQYF. The CDR3 nucleotides are TGCGCCAGCAGCGTAGGGGGCAGGGACGAGCAGTACTTC. The rearrangement joins TRBV5-1 to TRBJ2-7; 7 nucleotides match TRBD1. Looked up from germline, CDR1 is SGHRS and CDR2 is YFSETQ. This CDR3 is 13 amino acids long. V lost 4 bases, J lost 5 bases, and 6 bases stayed unmatched.